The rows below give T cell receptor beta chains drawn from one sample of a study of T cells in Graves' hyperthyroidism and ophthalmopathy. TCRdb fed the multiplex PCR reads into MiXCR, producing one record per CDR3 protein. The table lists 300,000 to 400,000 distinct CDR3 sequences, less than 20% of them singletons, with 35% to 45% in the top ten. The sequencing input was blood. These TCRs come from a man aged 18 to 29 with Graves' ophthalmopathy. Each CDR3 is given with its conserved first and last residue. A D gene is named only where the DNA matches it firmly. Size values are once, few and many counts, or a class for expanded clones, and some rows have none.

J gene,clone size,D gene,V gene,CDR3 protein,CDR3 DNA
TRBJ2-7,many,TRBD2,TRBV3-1,CASSQSASGSYEQYF,TGTGCCAGCAGTCAGAGCGCTAGCGGATCCTACGAGCAGTACTTC
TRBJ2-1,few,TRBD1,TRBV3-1,CASSATGTSYNEQFF,TGTGCCAGCAGCGCGACAGGGACCTCCTACAATGAGCAGTTCTTC
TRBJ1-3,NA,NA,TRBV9,CASSRDTTYGNTIYF,TGTGCCAGCAGCAGGGACACGACTTATGGAAACACCATATATTTT
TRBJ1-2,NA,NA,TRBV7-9,CASSPSGSGYTF,TGTGCCAGCAGCCCGTCGGGATCTGGCTACACCTTC
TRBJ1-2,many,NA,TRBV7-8,CASSLLPQGGPYGYTF,TGTGCCAGCAGCTTACTCCCACAGGGAGGGCCCTATGGCTACACCTTC
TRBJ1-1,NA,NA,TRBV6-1,CASTGGSTEAFF,TGTGCCAGCACGGGGGGGAGCACTGAAGCTTTCTTT
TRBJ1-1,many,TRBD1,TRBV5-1,CASSVGTGYPEAFF,TGCGCCAGCAGCGTGGGGACAGGGTACCCTGAAGCTTTCTTT
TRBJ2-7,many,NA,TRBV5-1,CASSFGGSYEQYF,TGTGCCAGCAGCTTTGGCGGTTCCTACGAGCAGTACTTC
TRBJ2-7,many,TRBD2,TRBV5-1,CASSPLPRATLAGGYEQYF,TGCGCCAGCAGCCCCCTACCCAGGGCTACACTAGCGGGGGGTTACGAGCAGTACTTC
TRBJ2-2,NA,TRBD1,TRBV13,CASHGRQGGSGELFF,TGTGCCAGCCATGGTCGACAGGGTGGGTCCGGGGAGCTGTTTTTT
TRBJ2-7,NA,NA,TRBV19,CASSFSVMGSYEQYF,TGTGCCAGTAGTTTCTCCGTAATGGGGTCCTACGAGCAGTACTTC
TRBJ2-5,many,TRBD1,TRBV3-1,CASSPIEQGLTQYF,TGTGCCAGCAGCCCCATAGAACAGGGGTTGACCCAGTACTTC
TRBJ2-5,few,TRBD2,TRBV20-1,CSARIPGLAGGPMEETQYF,TGCAGTGCTAGAATACCGGGACTAGCGGGGGGGCCCATGGAGGAGACCCAGTACTTC
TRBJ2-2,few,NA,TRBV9,CASSPYIGTGELFF,TGTGCCAGCAGCCCCTACATAGGTACCGGGGAGCTGTTTTTT
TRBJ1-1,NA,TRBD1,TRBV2,CASSQVTGGRNTEAFF,TGTGCCAGCAGCCAAGTTACAGGGGGGAGGAACACTGAAGCTTTCTTT
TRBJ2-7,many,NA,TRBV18,CASSIGRGYEQYF,TGTGCCAGCTCAATCGGGCGGGGCTACGAGCAGTACTTC
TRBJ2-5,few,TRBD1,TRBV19,CASSGTTGGSFQETQYF,TGTGCCAGTAGCGGAACAACAGGGGGCTCGTTCCAAGAGACCCAGTACTTC
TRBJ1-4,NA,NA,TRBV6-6,CASSYGSGAGTNEKLFF,TGTGCCAGCAGTTACGGAAGCGGGGCTGGGACTAATGAAAAACTGTTTTTT
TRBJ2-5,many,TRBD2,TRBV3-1,CASSPLAGGSQETQYF,TGTGCCAGCAGCCCACTAGCGGGGGGTTCTCAAGAGACCCAGTACTTC